The entry below gives a single TCR beta chain sequence along with its context. TCRdb's table, derived via immunoSEQ multiplex PCR, lists solely in-frame clones and lacks some. The table lists approximately 86,000 clones, 75% to 85% of them singletons. Germline lookup yields CDR1 MNHEY and CDR2 SVGAGI. The V gene end was trimmed by 6 bases and the J gene end by 9 bases; junction bases not matched to a gene: 7. The CDR3 loop spans 12 amino acids. The sample comes from a study of blood T cell repertoires in COVID-19. Study overall: Sites across the United States, Italy and Spain contributed samples from acute and convalescent COVID-19. PBMCs, B-cell-depleted T cells, or T cells provided the cDNA or gDNA that made up the material.

This sequence originates from a woman in her seventies with acute or convalescent COVID-19. The sequenced material came from peripheral blood. The V call is TRBV6-5, the J call TRBJ1-1; TRBD1 agrees at 7 bases. The CDR3 loop is CASSETGLKAFF. In DNA, the CDR3 is TGTGCCAGCAGCGAGACAGGGTTAAAAGCTTTCTTT.